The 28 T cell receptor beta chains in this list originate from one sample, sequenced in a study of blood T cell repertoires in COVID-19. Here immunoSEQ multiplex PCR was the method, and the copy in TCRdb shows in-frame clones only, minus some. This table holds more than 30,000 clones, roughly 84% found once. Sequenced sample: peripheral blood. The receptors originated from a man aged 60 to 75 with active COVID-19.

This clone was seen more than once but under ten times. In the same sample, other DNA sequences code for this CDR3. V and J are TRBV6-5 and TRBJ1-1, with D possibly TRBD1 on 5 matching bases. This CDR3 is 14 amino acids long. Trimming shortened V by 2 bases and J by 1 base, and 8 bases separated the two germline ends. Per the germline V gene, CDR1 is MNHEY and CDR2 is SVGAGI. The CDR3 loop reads CASSYGAPNTEAFF. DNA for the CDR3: TGTGCCAGCAGTTACGGGGCACCGAACACTGAAGCTTTCTTT.

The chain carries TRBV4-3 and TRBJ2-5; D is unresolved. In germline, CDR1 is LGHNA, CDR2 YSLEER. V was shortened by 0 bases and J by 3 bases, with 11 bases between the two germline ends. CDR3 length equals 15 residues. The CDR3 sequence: CASSQDLTAKETQYF. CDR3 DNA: TGCGCCAGCAGCCAAGATCTAACAGCCAAAGAGACCCAGTACTTC.

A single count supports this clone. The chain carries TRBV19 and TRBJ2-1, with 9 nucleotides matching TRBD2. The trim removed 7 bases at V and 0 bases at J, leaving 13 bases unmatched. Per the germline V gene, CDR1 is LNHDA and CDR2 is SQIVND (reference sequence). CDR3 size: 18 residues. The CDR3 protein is CASTPRGSGGSSYNEQFF. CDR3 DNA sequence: TGTGCCAGTACCCCTCGGGGGAGCGGGGGGAGCTCCTACAATGAGCAGTTCTTC.

CDR3 amino acids: CAISEQDVGLNEAFF. The CDR3 DNA reads TGTGCCATCAGTGAACAGGATGTAGGCCTAAATGAAGCTTTCTTT. V is TRBV10-3 and J is TRBJ1-1, with D perhaps matching TRBD1 (5 bases). The V end lost 3 bases, the J end lost 7 bases, and 18 bases lay between the germline ends. Germline V gives CDR1 ENHRY, CDR2 SYGVKD. The CDR3 consists of 15 residues.

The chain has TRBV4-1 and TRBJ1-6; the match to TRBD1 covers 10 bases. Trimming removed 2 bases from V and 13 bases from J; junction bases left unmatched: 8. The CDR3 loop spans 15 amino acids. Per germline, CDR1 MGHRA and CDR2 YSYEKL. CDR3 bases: TGCGCCAGCAGCCAATACTCGGGACAGGGGATTCCCCTCCACTTT. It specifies CASSQYSGQGIPLHF.

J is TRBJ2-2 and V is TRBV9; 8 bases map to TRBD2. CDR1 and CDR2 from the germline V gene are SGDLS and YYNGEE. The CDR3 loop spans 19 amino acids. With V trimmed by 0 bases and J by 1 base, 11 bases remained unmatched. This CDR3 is CASSVARGVAGMNTGELFF. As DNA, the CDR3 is TGTGCCAGCAGCGTAGCTCGGGGAGTAGCGGGAATGAACACCGGGGAGCTGTTTTTT.

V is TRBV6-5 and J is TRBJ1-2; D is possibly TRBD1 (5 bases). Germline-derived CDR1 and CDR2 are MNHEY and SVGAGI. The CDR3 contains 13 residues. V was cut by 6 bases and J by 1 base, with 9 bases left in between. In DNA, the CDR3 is TGTGCCAGCAGACAGGATCTTAACTATGGCTACACCTTC. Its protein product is CASRQDLNYGYTF.

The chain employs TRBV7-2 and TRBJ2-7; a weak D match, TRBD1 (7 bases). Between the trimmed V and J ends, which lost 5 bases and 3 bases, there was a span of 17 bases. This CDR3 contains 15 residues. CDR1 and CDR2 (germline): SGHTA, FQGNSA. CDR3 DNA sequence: TGTGCCAGCAGCCCCATGACAGGGACTTACTACGAGCAGTACTTC. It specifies CASSPMTGTYYEQYF.

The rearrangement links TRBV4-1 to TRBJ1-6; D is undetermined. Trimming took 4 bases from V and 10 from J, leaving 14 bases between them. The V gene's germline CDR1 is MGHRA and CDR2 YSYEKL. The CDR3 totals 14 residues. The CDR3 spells CASSLSGEGSPLHF. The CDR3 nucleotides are TGCGCCAGCAGCCTATCCGGGGAAGGATCACCCCTCCACTTT.

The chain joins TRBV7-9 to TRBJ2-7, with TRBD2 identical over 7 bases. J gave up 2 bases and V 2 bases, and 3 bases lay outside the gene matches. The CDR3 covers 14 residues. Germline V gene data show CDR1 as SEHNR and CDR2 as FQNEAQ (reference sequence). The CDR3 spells CASSLMSGTYEQYF. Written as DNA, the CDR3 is TGTGCCAGCAGCTTAATGAGCGGGACCTACGAGCAGTACTTC.

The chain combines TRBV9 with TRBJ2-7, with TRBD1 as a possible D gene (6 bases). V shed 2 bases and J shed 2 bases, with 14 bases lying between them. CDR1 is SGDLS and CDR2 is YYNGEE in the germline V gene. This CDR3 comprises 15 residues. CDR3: CASSVFPGHAYEQYF. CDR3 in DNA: TGTGCCAGCAGCGTTTTCCCGGGACATGCCTACGAGCAGTACTTC. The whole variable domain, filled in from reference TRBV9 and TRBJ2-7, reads DSGVTQTPKHLITATGQRVTLRCSPRSGDLSVYWYQQSLDQGLQFLIQYYNGEERAKGNILERFSAQQFPDLHSELNLSSLELGDSALYFCASSVFPGHAYEQYFGPGTRLTVT.

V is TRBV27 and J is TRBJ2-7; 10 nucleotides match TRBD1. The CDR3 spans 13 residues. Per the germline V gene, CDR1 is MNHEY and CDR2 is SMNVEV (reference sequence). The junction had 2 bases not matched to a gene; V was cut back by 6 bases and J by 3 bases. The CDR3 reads CASSRTGGYEQYF. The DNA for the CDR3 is TGTGCCAGCAGCAGGACAGGGGGCTACGAGCAGTACTTC.

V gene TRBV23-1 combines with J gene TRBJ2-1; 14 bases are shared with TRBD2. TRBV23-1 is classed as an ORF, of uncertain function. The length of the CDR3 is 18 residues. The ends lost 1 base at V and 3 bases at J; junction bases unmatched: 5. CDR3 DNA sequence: TGCGCCAGCAGTCAATTGACTAGCGGGGGGGCCGGCTACAATGAGCAGTTCTTC. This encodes CASSQLTSGGAGYNEQFF.

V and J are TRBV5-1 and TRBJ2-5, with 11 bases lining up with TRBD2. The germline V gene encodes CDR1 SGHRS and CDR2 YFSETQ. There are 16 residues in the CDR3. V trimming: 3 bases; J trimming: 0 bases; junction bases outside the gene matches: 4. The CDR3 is CASSSGLAVYQETQYF. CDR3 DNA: TGCGCCAGCAGCTCGGGACTAGCGGTATACCAAGAGACCCAGTACTTC.

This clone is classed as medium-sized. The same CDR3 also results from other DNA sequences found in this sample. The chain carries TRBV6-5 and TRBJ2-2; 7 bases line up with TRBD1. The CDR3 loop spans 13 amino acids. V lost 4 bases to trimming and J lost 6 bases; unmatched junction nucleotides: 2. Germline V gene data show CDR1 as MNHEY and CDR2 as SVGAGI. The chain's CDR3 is CASSSRGPGELFF. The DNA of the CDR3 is TGTGCCAGCAGTTCGAGGGGGCCCGGGGAGCTGTTTTTT.

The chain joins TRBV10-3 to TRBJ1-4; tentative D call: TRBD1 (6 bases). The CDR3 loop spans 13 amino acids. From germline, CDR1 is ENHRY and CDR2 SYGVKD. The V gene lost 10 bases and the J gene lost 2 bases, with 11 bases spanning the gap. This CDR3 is CATTTGTNEKLFF. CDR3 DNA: TGTGCCACCACGACAGGTACTAATGAAAAACTGTTTTTT.

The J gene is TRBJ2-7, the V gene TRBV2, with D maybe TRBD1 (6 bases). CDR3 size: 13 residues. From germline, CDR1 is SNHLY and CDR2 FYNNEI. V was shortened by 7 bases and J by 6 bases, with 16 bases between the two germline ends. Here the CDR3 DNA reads TGTGCCAGCATCCCCCCTGGCAGGGGCGAGCAGTACTTC. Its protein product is CASIPPGRGEQYF.

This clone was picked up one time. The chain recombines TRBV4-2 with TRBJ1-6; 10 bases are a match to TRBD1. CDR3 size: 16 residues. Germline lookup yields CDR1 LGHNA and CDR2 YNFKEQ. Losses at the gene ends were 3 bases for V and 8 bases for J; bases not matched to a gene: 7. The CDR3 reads CASSQDRGRKDSPLHF. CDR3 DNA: TGTGCCAGCAGCCAGGACAGGGGGAGGAAGGATTCACCCCTCCACTTT.

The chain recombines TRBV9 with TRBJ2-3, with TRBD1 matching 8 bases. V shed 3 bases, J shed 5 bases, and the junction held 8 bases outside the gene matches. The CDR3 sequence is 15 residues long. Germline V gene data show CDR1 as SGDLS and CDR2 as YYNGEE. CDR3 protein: CASSANRGFGDTQYF. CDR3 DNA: TGTGCCAGCAGCGCGAACAGGGGGTTTGGAGATACGCAGTATTTT.

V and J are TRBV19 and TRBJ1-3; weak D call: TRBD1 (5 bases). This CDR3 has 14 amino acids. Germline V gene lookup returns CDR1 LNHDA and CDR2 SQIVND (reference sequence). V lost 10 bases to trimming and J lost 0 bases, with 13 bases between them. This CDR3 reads CATQQAASGNTIYF. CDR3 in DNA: TGTGCCACTCAACAGGCCGCCTCTGGAAACACCATATATTTT.

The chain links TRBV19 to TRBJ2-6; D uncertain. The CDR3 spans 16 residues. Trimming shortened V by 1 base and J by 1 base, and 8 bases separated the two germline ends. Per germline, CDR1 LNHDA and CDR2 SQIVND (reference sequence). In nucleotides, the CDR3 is TGTGCCAGTAGTATAGGTTTAGTGTCTGGGGCCAACGTCCTGACTTTC. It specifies CASSIGLVSGANVLTF.

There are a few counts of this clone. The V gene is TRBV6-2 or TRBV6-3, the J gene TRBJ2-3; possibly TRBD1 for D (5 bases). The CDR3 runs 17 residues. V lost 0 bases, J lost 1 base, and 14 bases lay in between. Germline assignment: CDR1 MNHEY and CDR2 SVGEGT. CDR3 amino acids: CASSYSPLPRGTDTQYF. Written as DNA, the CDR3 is TGTGCCAGCAGTTACTCCCCCTTGCCCAGGGGCACAGATACGCAGTATTTT.

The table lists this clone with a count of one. The CDR3 here is CASSPQRAISYNEQFF. The CDR3 DNA follows: TGTGCCAGCAGCCCCCAGAGAGCGATTTCCTACAATGAGCAGTTCTTC. The chain joins TRBV5-4 to TRBJ2-1; no clear D. V was pared by 4 bases and J by 1 base, with 15 bases between. Germline CDR1 reads SGHNT; CDR2 reads YYREEE (reference sequence). The CDR3 is 16 amino acids.

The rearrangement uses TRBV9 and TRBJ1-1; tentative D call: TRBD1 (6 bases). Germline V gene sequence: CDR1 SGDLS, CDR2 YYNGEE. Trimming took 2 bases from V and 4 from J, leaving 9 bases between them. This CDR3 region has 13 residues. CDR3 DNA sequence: TGTGCCAGCAGCGTTCAGGGGAGCACTGAAGCTTTCTTT. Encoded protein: CASSVQGSTEAFF.

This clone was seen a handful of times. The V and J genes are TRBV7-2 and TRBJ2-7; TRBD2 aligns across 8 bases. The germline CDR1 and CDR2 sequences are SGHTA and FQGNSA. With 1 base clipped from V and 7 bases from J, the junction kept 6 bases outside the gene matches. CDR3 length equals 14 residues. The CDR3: CASSLVGTSWEQYF. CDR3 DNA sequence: TGTGCCAGCAGCTTAGTTGGGACTAGTTGGGAGCAGTACTTC.

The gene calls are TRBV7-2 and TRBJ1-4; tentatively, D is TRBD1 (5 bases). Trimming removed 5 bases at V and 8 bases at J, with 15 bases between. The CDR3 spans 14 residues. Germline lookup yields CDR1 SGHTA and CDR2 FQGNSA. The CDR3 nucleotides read TGTGCCAGCAGCATCAGGGTCGGGGGGGAAAAACTGTTTTTT. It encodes CASSIRVGGEKLFF.

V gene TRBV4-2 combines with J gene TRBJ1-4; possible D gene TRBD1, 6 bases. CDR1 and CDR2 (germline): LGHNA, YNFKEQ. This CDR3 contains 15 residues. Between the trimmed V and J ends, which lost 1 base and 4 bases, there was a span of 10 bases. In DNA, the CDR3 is TGTGCCAGCAGCCAAGTTGGACAGAGTAATGAAAAACTGTTTTTT. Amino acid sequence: CASSQVGQSNEKLFF.

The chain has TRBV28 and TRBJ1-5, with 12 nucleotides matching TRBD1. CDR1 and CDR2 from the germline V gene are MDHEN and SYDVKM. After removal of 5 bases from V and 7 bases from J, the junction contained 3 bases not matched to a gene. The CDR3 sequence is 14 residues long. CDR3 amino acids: CASSPGTGGQPQHF. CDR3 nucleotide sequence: TGTGCCAGCAGTCCTGGGACAGGGGGCCAGCCCCAGCATTTT.